Presented here are 25 T cell receptor beta chains from one specimen sequenced in a study of beta chain features in type 1 diabetes. No antigen has been assigned to these receptors. The study, taken as a whole, reports: All four CD4+ subsets of Type 1 diabetes patients contained TCRB CDR3s that were moderately but significantly shorter.

The isolated RNA, all of it, was reverse transcribed, so expressed TCRB transcripts were what got sequenced. The data were produced by immunoSEQ multiplex PCR, yet TCRdb's version contains in-frame clones alone and is incomplete. The data show a few hundred thousand clones, around 15% seen once. Sequences were obtained from naive CD4+ T cells from blood. These receptors were collected from a man aged 30 to 39 with type 1 diabetes.

This clone was seen only a few times. The CDR3 sequence: CASSVGEYQETQYF. In DNA, the CDR3 is TGTGCCAGCAGCGTAGGGGAGTACCAAGAGACCCAGTACTTC. This chain uses TRBV9 with TRBJ2-5; D is perhaps TRBD2 (5 bases). CDR3 length equals 14 residues. V lost 0 bases and J 0 bases, leaving 6 bases between the germline ends. Germline-derived CDR1 and CDR2 are SGDLS and YYNGEE.

The chain couples TRBV29-1 to TRBJ1-2; 7 nucleotides line up with TRBD1. The CDR3 contains 15 residues. With 4 bases clipped from V and 7 bases from J, the junction kept 15 bases outside the gene matches. Germline V gene lookup returns CDR1 SQVTM and CDR2 ANQGSEA. The chain's CDR3 is CSVAPGQVISGGYTF. CDR3 nucleotide sequence: TGCAGCGTTGCGCCTGGACAGGTTATTTCGGGTGGCTACACCTTC.

This clone showed up just a few times. The chain couples TRBV29-1 to TRBJ2-1, with 8 bases that match TRBD2. The CDR3 runs to 14 residues. The V gene end was trimmed by 7 bases and the J gene end by 6 bases; junction bases not matched to a gene: 11. Germline assignment: CDR1 SQVTM and CDR2 ANQGSEA. This chain's CDR3 is CSGERILAANEQFF. The CDR3 bases are TGCAGCGGGGAGAGGATACTAGCGGCCAATGAGCAGTTCTTC.

This chain uses TRBV5-4 with TRBJ2-3, with TRBD2 matching 15 bases. Germline V gives CDR1 SGHNT, CDR2 YYREEE (reference sequence). The CDR3 has 16 residues. V trimming: 4 bases; J trimming: 5 bases; junction bases outside the gene matches: 5. In nucleotides, the CDR3 is TGTGCCAGCAGCAAGGGACTAGCGGGAGGTGGAGATACGCAGTATTTT. It codes for CASSKGLAGGGDTQYF. Using reference TRBV5-4 and TRBJ2-3 for the parts outside the CDR3, the full variable domain is ETGVTQSPTHLIKTRGQQVTLRCSSQSGHNTVSWYQQALGQGPQFIFQYYREEENGRGNFPPRFSGLQFPNYSSELNVNALELDDSALYLCASSKGLAGGGDTQYFGPGTRLTVL.

This clone was counted a few times. The J gene is TRBJ1-2, the V gene TRBV27; D unresolved. Germline V lookup: CDR1 MNHEY, CDR2 SMNVEV (reference sequence). The CDR3 has 15 amino acids. The germline V and J ends were trimmed by 3 bases and 4 bases, with 15 bases remaining between them. The CDR3 loop reads CASSFVPGPPYGYTF. The CDR3 DNA reads TGTGCCAGCAGTTTCGTGCCAGGCCCCCCCTATGGCTACACCTTC.

The CDR3 here is CASSLEGAGGYTF. In DNA, the CDR3 is TGCGCCAGCAGCTTGGAGGGGGCTGGTGGCTACACCTTC. The V call is TRBV5-1, the J call TRBJ1-2, with 7 bases lining up with TRBD1. Germline CDR1 is SGHRS and CDR2 is YFSETQ. J gave up 7 bases and V 0 bases, and 3 bases lay outside the gene matches. This CDR3 contains 13 residues. The variable domain in full, completed from reference TRBV5-1 and TRBJ1-2, reads KAGVTQTPRYLIKTRGQQVTLSCSPISGHRSVSWYQQTPGQGLQFLFEYFSETQRNKGNFPGRFSGRQFSNSRSEMNVSTLELGDSALYLCASSLEGAGGYTFGSGTRLTVV.

This chain links TRBV7-2 with TRBJ2-1, with TRBD2 matching over 7 bases. CDR3 length: 17 amino acids. V dropped 5 bases and J dropped 3; count of bases not matched to a gene: 13. The germline gives CDR1 SGHTA, CDR2 FQGNSA. The DNA of the CDR3 is TGTGCCAGCAGCGGACGGACTAGGGGCGCCTTCTACAATGAGCAGTTCTTC. Its protein product is CASSGRTRGAFYNEQFF.

The chain uses TRBV27 and TRBJ1-5; D gene ambiguous. Looked up from germline, CDR1 is MNHEY and CDR2 is SMNVEV (reference sequence). V was clipped by 5 bases and J by 5 bases, with 10 bases between them. This CDR3 has 13 amino acids. Here the CDR3 reads CASSPRWDQPQHF. In nucleotides, the CDR3 is TGTGCCAGCAGTCCCAGGTGGGATCAGCCCCAGCATTTT.

The rearrangement joins TRBV6-6 to TRBJ2-3; maybe TRBD1 (5 bases). The germline CDR1 and CDR2 sequences are MNHNY and SVGAGI (reference sequence). Between the trimmed V and J ends, which lost 2 bases and 7 bases, there was a span of 13 bases. This CDR3 contains 14 residues. The CDR3: CASSYAMGLNTQYF. Written as DNA, the CDR3 is TGTGCCAGCAGTTACGCGATGGGGCTGAATACGCAGTATTTT.

This sequence joins TRBV7-9 and TRBJ1-1; D call uncertain. With 3 bases removed from V and 0 bases from J, the gap between germline ends came to 5 bases. Germline CDR1 SEHNR, CDR2 FQNEAQ (reference sequence). The CDR3 extends over 13 amino acids. The DNA for the CDR3 is TGTGCCAGCAGCTTCGGTATGAACACTGAAGCTTTCTTT. Amino acids: CASSFGMNTEAFF.

The chain couples TRBV28 to TRBJ1-4; D may be TRBD1 (5 bases). V shed 5 bases and J shed 0 bases, with 13 bases lying between them. This CDR3 has 16 residues. Germline loops: CDR1 MDHEN, CDR2 SYDVKM. Here the CDR3 reads CASSKSGFPTNEKLFF. As DNA, the CDR3 is TGTGCCAGCAGTAAATCAGGGTTCCCAACTAATGAAAAACTGTTTTTT.

The rearrangement links TRBV2 to TRBJ1-2; 7 nucleotides line up with TRBD1. The CDR3 covers 13 residues. The V gene's germline CDR1 is SNHLY and CDR2 FYNNEI. With V trimmed by 6 bases and J by 10 bases, 11 bases remained unmatched. DNA for the CDR3: TGTGCCAGCAGGGACGACAGGGAGAAGGCCTACACCTTC. Translated: CASRDDREKAYTF.

This clone appeared a few times. The V and J genes are TRBV29-1 and TRBJ2-3; TRBD2 matches 9 bases. This CDR3 spans 15 amino acids. The germline gives CDR1 SQVTM, CDR2 ANQGSEA. V gave up 4 bases and J gave up 2 bases; unmatched junction bases: 7. The CDR3: CSVVRPSGTTDTQYF. CDR3 DNA sequence: TGCAGCGTTGTGCGCCCTAGCGGGACCACAGATACGCAGTATTTT.

V and J are TRBV15 and TRBJ2-1; D unresolved. Per the germline V gene, CDR1 is LNHNV and CDR2 is YYDKDF (reference sequence). Deletions cut 1 base from V and 4 bases from J, with 17 bases between. The CDR3 extends over 17 amino acids. CDR3 coding DNA: TGTGCCACCAGCAGAGGAGTACGCGTCGGTCAATACAATGAGCAGTTCTTC. Translated, it gives CATSRGVRVGQYNEQFF. Based on the CDR3 plus reference TRBV15 and TRBJ2-1, the full variable domain is DAMVIQNPRYQVTQFGKPVTLSCSQTLNHNVMYWYQQKSSQAPKLLFHYYDKDFNNEADTPDNFQSRRPNTSFCFLDIRSPGLGDTAMYLCATSRGVRVGQYNEQFFGPGTRLTVL.

This chain connects TRBV7-3 to TRBJ1-1; D gene uncertain. The CDR3 is 13 residues long. The germline V and J ends were trimmed by 3 bases and 6 bases, with 11 bases remaining between them. In germline, CDR1 is SGHTA, CDR2 FQGTGA. The CDR3 DNA is TGTGCCAGCAGCTTCACACGGGAGTCTGAAGCTTTCTTT. Residues: CASSFTRESEAFF.

The chain joins TRBV7-9 to TRBJ1-2; no reliable D call. V lost 3 bases, J lost 3 bases, and 11 bases lay in between. This CDR3 contains 14 residues. Germline CDR1 and CDR2: SEHNR and FQNEAQ (reference sequence). CDR3 DNA sequence: TGTGCCAGCAGCTTTGACGGAGCAGACTATGGCTACACCTTC. Translated, it gives CASSFDGADYGYTF.

This clone has a handful of counts. The rearrangement joins TRBV5-1 to TRBJ2-5; D not certain. V was clipped by 4 bases and J by 2 bases, with 6 bases between them. The germline CDR1 and CDR2 sequences are SGHRS and YFSETQ. CDR3 length: 12 amino acids. Here the CDR3 DNA reads TGCGCCAGCAGCGTCCAACAAGAGACCCAGTACTTC. Its protein product is CASSVQQETQYF.

The gene calls are TRBV9 and TRBJ2-3; TRBD2 is a possible D gene (6 bases). Germline-derived CDR1 and CDR2 are SGDLS and YYNGEE. The CDR3 is made up of 14 amino acids. The V end was cut by 4 bases, the J end by 0 bases, with 9 bases between. CDR3 DNA sequence: TGTGCCAGCAGCCTCGGGACTAGCACAGATACGCAGTATTTT. Amino acids: CASSLGTSTDTQYF.

This clone was counted only a few times. A read error may account for a junction end that differs from germline. The chain couples TRBV19 to TRBJ1-1; 9 bases are shared with TRBD1. Germline loops: CDR1 LNHDA, CDR2 SQIVND (reference sequence). The CDR3 sequence is 13 residues long. The CDR3 nucleotides are TGTGCCAGTGGACAGGGGCTGAATACTGAAGCTTTCTTT. This translates into CASGQGLNTEAFF.

This clone was observed a few times. The chain combines TRBV25-1 with TRBJ2-5; D call uncertain. The CDR3 consists of 11 residues. Looked up from germline, CDR1 is MGHDK and CDR2 is SYGVNS. V was shortened by 3 bases and J by 4 bases, with 3 bases between the two germline ends. The CDR3 DNA reads TGTGCCAGCAGTGATATAGAGACCCAGTACTTC. This encodes CASSDIETQYF.

This clone was counted between two and nine times. The genes are TRBV27 and TRBJ2-7, with 12 bases that match TRBD2. CDR1 MNHEY and CDR2 SMNVEV come from the germline V gene (reference sequence). The CDR3 covers 16 residues. With V trimmed by 1 base and J by 2 bases, 3 bases remained unmatched. Here the CDR3 reads CASSLYRTSGTYEQYF. The CDR3 DNA reads as TGTGCCAGCAGTTTATATCGGACTAGCGGGACCTACGAGCAGTACTTC.

The V gene is TRBV11-2, the J gene TRBJ2-7, with TRBD1 identical over 9 bases. The V and J ends lost 5 bases and 6 bases, in that order; junction bases with no gene match: 11. The CDR3 loop spans 15 amino acids. CDR1 is SGHAT, CDR2 FQNNGV, per germline. CDR3 residues: CASSIAIGTGLEQYF. The CDR3 bases are TGTGCCAGCAGCATTGCTATTGGGACAGGGCTCGAGCAGTACTTC.

The table lists this clone with a few counts. This chain uses TRBV27 with TRBJ2-3; maybe TRBD2 (5 bases). Germline CDR1 and CDR2: MNHEY and SMNVEV (reference sequence). The V end was cut by 3 bases, the J end by 1 base, with 8 bases between. There are 14 residues in the CDR3. CDR3 residues: CASSFQEGTDTQYF. The CDR3 bases are TGTGCCAGCAGTTTCCAGGAGGGCACAGATACGCAGTATTTT.

This clone was detected only a few times. The genes are TRBV18 and TRBJ1-5; unclear D gene. V was cut by 5 bases and J by 6 bases, with 11 bases left in between. This CDR3 contains 13 residues. CDR1 and CDR2 from the germline V gene are KGHSH and LQKENI. Here the CDR3 reads CASSAIERQPQHF. CDR3 bases: TGTGCCAGCTCAGCCATTGAGCGTCAGCCCCAGCATTTT. Based on the CDR3 plus reference TRBV18 and TRBJ1-5, the full variable domain is NAGVMQNPRHLVRRRGQEARLRCSPMKGHSHVYWYRQLPEEGLKFMVYLQKENIIDESGMPKERFSAEFPKEGPSILRIQQVVRGDSAAYFCASSAIERQPQHFGDGTRLSIL.

This chain joins TRBV2 and TRBJ1-1; no clear D gene. The germline V gene encodes CDR1 SNHLY and CDR2 FYNNEI. This CDR3 has 13 residues. Trimming left V 6 bases short and J 2 bases short, with 10 bases between. The CDR3 sequence is CASSREGNTEAFF. In DNA form, the CDR3 reads TGTGCCAGCAGCCGGGAGGGAAACACTGAAGCTTTCTTT.